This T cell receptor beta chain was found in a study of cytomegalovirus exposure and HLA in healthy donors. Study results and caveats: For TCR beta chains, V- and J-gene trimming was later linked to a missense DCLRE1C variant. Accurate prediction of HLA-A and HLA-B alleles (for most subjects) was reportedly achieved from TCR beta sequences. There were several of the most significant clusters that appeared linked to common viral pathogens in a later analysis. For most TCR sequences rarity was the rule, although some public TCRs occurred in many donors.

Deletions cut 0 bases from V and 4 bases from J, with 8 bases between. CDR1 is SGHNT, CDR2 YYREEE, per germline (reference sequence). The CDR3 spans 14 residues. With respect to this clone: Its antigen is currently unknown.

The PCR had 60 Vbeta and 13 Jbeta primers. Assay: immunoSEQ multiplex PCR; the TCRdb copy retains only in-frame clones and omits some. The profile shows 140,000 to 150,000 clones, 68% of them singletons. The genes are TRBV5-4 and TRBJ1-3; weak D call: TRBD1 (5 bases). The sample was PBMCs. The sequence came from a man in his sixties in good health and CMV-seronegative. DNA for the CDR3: TGTGCCAGCAGCTTGGGACAGCCAGGAAACACCATATATTTT. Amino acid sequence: CASSLGQPGNTIYF.